This entry lists 26 T cell receptor beta chains sequenced from one sample in a study of CXCR3-negative and CXCR3-positive naive CD8 T cells. The TRB libraries of cDNA were built by UMI-labeled 5' RACE. With the 5' RACE reads reprocessed, TCRdb shows one record per CDR3 protein and no DNA. This sample carries 100,000 to 150,000 distinct CDR3 sequences, with roughly 0.3% going to the ten biggest clones. The specimen was naive CXCR3- CD8+ T cells from blood. Regarding subset: CD45RO-CCR7+CD27+CD95- naive CD8+ T cells lacking CXCR3 (TNR3-). The receptor source for this set is a human donor in good health. Some clones in this sample may be carry-over from other donors' samples.

The chain recombines TRBV28 with TRBJ2-7; TCRdb lists TRBD1, though no DNA is available to test this call. The CDR3 loop spans 14 amino acids. Looked up from germline, CDR1 is MDHEN and CDR2 is SYDVKM. The CDR3: CASRLDRESYEQYF.

This chain uses TRBV29-1 with TRBJ1-2. Germline values: CDR1 SQVTM, CDR2 ANQGSEA. The CDR3 loop spans 13 amino acids. The CDR3 loop is CSVVTPEGYGYTF.

The chain uses TRBV14 and TRBJ2-7; TCRdb's D call, TRBD1, is unchecked because there is no DNA. Germline CDR1 reads SGHDN; CDR2 reads FVKESK. The CDR3 contains 15 residues. This CDR3 is CASSQLGQGVHEQYF.

V gene TRBV7-6 combines with J gene TRBJ2-3. Germline CDR1 reads SGHVS; CDR2 reads FNYEAQ. The CDR3 totals 12 residues. CDR3 residues: CASSLWTDTQYF.

This sequence joins TRBV12-3 or TRBV12-4 and TRBJ2-5; TCRdb lists TRBD1, though no DNA is available to test this call. The CDR3 is 13 amino acids. The chain's CDR3 is CASSRTGRETQYF.

The gene calls are TRBV29-1 and TRBJ2-7; the TCRdb call, TRBD1, lacks DNA for checking. CDR3 size: 12 residues. Germline V lookup: CDR1 SQVTM, CDR2 ANQGSEA. The CDR3 sequence is CSVELQAAEQYF.

The rearrangement joins TRBV28 to TRBJ2-2; the D gene TCRdb calls, TRBD1, cannot be checked with no DNA. CDR1 is MDHEN and CDR2 is SYDVKM in the germline V gene. This CDR3 comprises 14 residues. The CDR3 spells CASRGDRGAGELFF.

The chain joins TRBV11-2 to TRBJ2-1; TCRdb calls TRBD2, which cannot be checked without DNA. This CDR3 comprises 15 residues. The germline V gene has CDR1 SGHAT and CDR2 FQNNGV. This CDR3 is CASSSTSPSYNEQFF. The whole variable domain, filled in from reference TRBV11-2 and TRBJ2-1, reads EAGVAQSPRYKIIEKRQSVAFWCNPISGHATLYWYQQILGQGPKLLIQFQNNGVVDDSQLPKDRFSAERLKGVDSTLKIQPAKLEDSAVYLCASSSTSPSYNEQFFGPGTRLTVL.

This rearrangement joins TRBV29-1 to TRBJ2-1; the TCRdb D gene call, TRBD1, has no DNA to confirm it. The CDR3 totals 17 residues. Germline V lookup: CDR1 SQVTM, CDR2 ANQGSEA. The CDR3 is CSVEVTGTGGKWNEQFF.

The CDR3 protein is CASSRTSGDNPSYEQYF. The chain couples TRBV7-9 to TRBJ2-7; TCRdb's assignment of TRBD2 cannot be checked, as there is no DNA. The germline CDR1 and CDR2 sequences are SEHNR and FQNEAQ (reference sequence). The CDR3 covers 17 residues.

The genes are TRBV7-9 and TRBJ2-1; the D gene TCRdb calls, TRBD2, cannot be checked with no DNA. This CDR3 contains 14 residues. Germline CDR1 reads SEHNR; CDR2 reads FQNEAQ (reference sequence). CDR3: CASNHGGRSNEQFF.

Here the CDR3 reads CASSLTLGADTQYF. This chain joins TRBV7-9 and TRBJ2-3; with no DNA, the TCRdb D assignment of TRBD1 cannot be verified. The germline V gene encodes CDR1 SEHNR and CDR2 FQNEAQ (reference sequence). CDR3 length: 14 amino acids.

The V gene is TRBV4-1, the J gene TRBJ2-1. The germline gives CDR1 MGHRA, CDR2 YSYEKL. This CDR3 comprises 15 residues. The CDR3 here is CASSQDIPSYNEQFF.

The V gene is TRBV5-1, the J gene TRBJ2-7. The CDR3 loop spans 14 amino acids. Germline assignment: CDR1 SGHRS and CDR2 YFSETQ. CDR3 sequence reads: CASSSGQYSYEQYF.

The chain recombines TRBV28 with TRBJ2-1. The CDR3 contains 15 residues. Germline V CDR1 and CDR2: MDHEN, SYDVKM. CDR3 protein: CASRSAEGSYNEQFF. Full variable domain (missing parts from reference TRBV28 and TRBJ2-1): DVKVTQSSRYLVKRTGEKVFLECVQDMDHENMFWYRQDPGLGLRLIYFSYDVKMKEKGDIPEGYSVSREKKERFSLILESASTNQTSMYLCASRSAEGSYNEQFFGPGTRLTVL.

The chain is built from TRBV28 and TRBJ2-1; TCRdb reports TRBD1, a call that lacks DNA to check it against. The CDR3 extends over 14 amino acids. Germline CDR1 is MDHEN and CDR2 is SYDVKM. CDR3 residues: CASSLVSRGNEQFF.

The V and J genes are TRBV7-9 and TRBJ1-1; TCRdb designates TRBD1, a call that cannot be tested without DNA. Germline V lookup: CDR1 SEHNR, CDR2 FQNEAQ (reference sequence). This CDR3 is built from 19 residues. This CDR3 is CASSLGARETGPSNTEAFF. The complete variable domain, with remaining parts taken from reference TRBV7-9 and TRBJ1-1, reads DTGVSQNPRHKITKRGQNVTFRCDPISEHNRLYWYRQTLGQGPEFLTYFQNEAQLEKSRLLSDRFSAERPKGSFSTLEIQRTEQGDSAMYLCASSLGARETGPSNTEAFFGQGTRLTVV.

This rearrangement joins TRBV7-7 to TRBJ2-2. The CDR3 is made up of 17 amino acids. Per the germline V gene, CDR1 is SSHAT and CDR2 is FNYEAQ (reference sequence). The CDR3 protein is CASSPSDTLKDTGELFF. Looking up the rest from reference TRBV7-7 and TRBJ2-2 gives the full variable domain: GAGVSQSPRYKVTKRGQDVTLRCDPISSHATLYWYQQALGQGPEFLTYFNYEAQPDKSGLPSDRFSAERPEGSISTLTIQRTEQRDSAMYRCASSPSDTLKDTGELFFGEGSRLTVL.

The chain recombines TRBV12-3 or TRBV12-4 with TRBJ2-1; TCRdb's assignment of TRBD2 cannot be checked, as there is no DNA. This CDR3 is 16 amino acids long. This chain's CDR3 is CASSLLLAGGRNEQFF.

The V call is TRBV7-8, the J call TRBJ2-1; TCRdb indicates TRBD1, and absent DNA this call remains unverified. The CDR3 loop spans 17 amino acids. Germline lookup yields CDR1 SGHVS and CDR2 FQNEAQ. The CDR3 protein is CASSRQGVRTGDNEQFF.

This rearrangement joins TRBV5-5 to TRBJ2-2; lacking DNA, the TRBD2 call made by TCRdb goes unchecked. This CDR3 region has 16 residues. Germline values: CDR1 SGHKS, CDR2 YYEKEE (reference sequence). This CDR3 is CASSWGALPGDGELFF.

The chain recombines TRBV10-3 with TRBJ2-7; TCRdb names TRBD2, which stays unverified in the absence of DNA. Germline V lookup: CDR1 ENHRY, CDR2 SYGVKD. CDR3 length equals 16 residues. CDR3 protein: CAISDQTSGSGYEQYF.

The CDR3 reads CASSLRPNGRGNEQFF. The rearrangement uses TRBV28 and TRBJ2-1; TCRdb selects TRBD1, and the lack of DNA leaves this call unchecked. Germline lookup yields CDR1 MDHEN and CDR2 SYDVKM. The CDR3 covers 16 residues.

V usage is TRBV7-9 and J usage is TRBJ2-3; there is no DNA to check the TCRdb D call of TRBD2. Germline assignment: CDR1 SEHNR and CDR2 FQNEAQ (reference sequence). The CDR3 covers 18 residues. The CDR3 region is CASSSLESPDSSTDTQYF.

V usage is TRBV7-9 and J usage is TRBJ1-1; absent DNA, TCRdb's TRBD1 call cannot be checked. The germline CDR1 and CDR2 sequences are SEHNR and FQNEAQ (reference sequence). The CDR3 loop spans 14 amino acids. CDR3 region: CASSWTAMNTEAFF.

V gene TRBV28 combines with J gene TRBJ2-7; TCRdb's D gene call, TRBD1, goes unchecked for lack of DNA. CDR1 and CDR2 from the germline V gene are MDHEN and SYDVKM. The CDR3 is made up of 15 amino acids. CDR3 protein: CASSLIGTGFSEQYF.